The clone carrying this T cell receptor beta chain was observed a single time. The data were produced by immunoSEQ multiplex PCR, yet TCRdb's version contains in-frame clones alone and is incomplete. The sample consists of 220,000 or so clones, roughly 90% of them appearing once. The data were obtained in a study of blood T cell repertoires in COVID-19. Study as a whole: Italy, Spain and the United States were the sources of the convalescent and acute COVID-19 samples.

Germline trimming cut 6 bases from V and 6 bases from J; bases unmatched to any gene: 10. This CDR3 has 16 residues. Germline values: CDR1 SNHLY, CDR2 FYNNEI. The sequence derives from a man aged 60-69 years with COVID-19, enrolled during active disease. The chain uses TRBV2 and TRBJ2-7, with 14 positions matching TRBD2. The sample comprised peripheral blood. The CDR3 spells CASSAGLAGAQSEQYF. DNA for the CDR3: TGTGCCAGCAGCGCGGGACTAGCGGGAGCCCAGTCCGAGCAGTACTTC.